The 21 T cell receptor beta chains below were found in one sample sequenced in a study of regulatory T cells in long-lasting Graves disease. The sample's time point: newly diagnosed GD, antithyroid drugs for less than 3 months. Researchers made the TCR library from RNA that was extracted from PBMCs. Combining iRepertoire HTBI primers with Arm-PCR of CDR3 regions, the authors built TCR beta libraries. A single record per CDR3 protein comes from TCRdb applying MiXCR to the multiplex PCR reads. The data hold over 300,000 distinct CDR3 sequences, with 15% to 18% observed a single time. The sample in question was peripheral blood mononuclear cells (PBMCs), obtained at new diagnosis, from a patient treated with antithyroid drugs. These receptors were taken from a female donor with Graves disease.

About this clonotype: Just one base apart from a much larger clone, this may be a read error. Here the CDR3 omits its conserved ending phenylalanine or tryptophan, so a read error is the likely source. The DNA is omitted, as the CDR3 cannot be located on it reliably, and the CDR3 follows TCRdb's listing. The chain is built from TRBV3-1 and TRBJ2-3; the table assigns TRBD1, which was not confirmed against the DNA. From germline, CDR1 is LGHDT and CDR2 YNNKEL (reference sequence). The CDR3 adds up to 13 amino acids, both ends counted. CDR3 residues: CASSQERGRISFL.

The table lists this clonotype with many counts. CDR3 residues: CASSSIYREYEQYF. DNA for the CDR3: TGTGCCAGCAGCTCGATATACAGGGAGTATGAGCAGTACTTC. V and J are TRBV7-2 and TRBJ2-7, with D perhaps matching TRBD1 (6 bases). CDR1 and CDR2 (germline): SGHTA, FQGNSA. The CDR3 length is 14 residues. V shed 4 bases and J shed 7 bases, with 17 bases lying between them.

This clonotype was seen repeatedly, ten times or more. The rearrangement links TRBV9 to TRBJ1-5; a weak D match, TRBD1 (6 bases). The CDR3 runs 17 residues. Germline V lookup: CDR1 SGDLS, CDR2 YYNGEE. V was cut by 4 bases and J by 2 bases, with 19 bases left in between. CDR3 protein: CASSPIRYREGNQPQHF. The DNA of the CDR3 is TGTGCCAGCAGCCCAATAAGGTACAGGGAGGGCAATCAGCCCCAGCATTTT.

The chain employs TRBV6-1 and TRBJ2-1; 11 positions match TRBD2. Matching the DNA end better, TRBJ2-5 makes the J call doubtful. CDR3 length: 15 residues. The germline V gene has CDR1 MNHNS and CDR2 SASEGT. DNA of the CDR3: TGTGCCAGCAGCTTTAGCGGGGGGGCGCTCGAGACCCAGTACTTC. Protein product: CASSFSGGALETQYF.

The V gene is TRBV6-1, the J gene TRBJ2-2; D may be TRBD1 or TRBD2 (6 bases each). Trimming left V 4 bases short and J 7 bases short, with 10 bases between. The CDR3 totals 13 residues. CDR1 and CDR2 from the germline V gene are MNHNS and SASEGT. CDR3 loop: CASSAQGGGELFF. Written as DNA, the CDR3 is TGTGCCAGCAGTGCACAGGGAGGCGGGGAGCTGTTTTTT.

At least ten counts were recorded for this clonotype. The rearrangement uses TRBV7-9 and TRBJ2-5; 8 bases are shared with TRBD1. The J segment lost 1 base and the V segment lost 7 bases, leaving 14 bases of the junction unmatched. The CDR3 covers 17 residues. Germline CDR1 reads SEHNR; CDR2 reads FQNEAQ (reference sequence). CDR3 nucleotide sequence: TGTGCCAGCACCCTAAGGCCGGTGACAGGGGCCCAAGAGACCCAGTACTTC. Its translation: CASTLRPVTGAQETQYF.

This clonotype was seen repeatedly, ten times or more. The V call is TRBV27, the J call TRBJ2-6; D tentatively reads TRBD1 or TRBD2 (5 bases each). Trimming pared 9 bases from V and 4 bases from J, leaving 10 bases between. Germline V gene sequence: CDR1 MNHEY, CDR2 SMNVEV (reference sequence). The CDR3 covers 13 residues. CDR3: CASSEGGANVLTF. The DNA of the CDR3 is TGTGCCAGTTCAGAGGGGGGGGCCAACGTCCTGACTTTC.

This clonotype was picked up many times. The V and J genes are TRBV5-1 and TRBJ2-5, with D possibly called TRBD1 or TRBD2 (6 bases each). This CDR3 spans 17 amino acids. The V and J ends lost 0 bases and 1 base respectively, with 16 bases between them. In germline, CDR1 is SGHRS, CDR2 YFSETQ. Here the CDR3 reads CASSLDPGGGSQETQYF. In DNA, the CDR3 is TGCGCCAGCAGCTTGGACCCAGGAGGGGGGTCCCAAGAGACCCAGTACTTC.

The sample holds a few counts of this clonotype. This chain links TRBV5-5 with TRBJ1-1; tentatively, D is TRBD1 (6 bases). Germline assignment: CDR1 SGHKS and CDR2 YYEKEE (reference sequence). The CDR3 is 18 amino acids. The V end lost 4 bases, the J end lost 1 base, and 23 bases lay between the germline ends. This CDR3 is CASSTAGVFGASNTEAFF. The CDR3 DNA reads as TGTGCCAGCAGCACAGCAGGGGTCTTTGGAGCTTCGAACACTGAAGCTTTCTTT.

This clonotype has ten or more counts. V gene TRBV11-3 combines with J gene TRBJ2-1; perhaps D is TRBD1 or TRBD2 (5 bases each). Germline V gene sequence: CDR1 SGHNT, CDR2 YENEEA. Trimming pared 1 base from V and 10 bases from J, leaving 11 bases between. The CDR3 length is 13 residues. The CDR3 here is CASSLAGGDEQFF. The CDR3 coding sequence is TGTGCCAGCAGCTTAGCTGGGGGAGACGAGCAGTTCTTC.

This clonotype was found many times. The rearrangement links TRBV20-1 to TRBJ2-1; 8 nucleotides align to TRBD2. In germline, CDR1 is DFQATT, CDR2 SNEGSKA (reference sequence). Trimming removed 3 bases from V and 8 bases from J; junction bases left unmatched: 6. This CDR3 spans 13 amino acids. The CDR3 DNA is TGCAGTGCTAGGACCGGACTAGCCTATGAGCAGTTCTTC. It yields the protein CSARTGLAYEQFF.

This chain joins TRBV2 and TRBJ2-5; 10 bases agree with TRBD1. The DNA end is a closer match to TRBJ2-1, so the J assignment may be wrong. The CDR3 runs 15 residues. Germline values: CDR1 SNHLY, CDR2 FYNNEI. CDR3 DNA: TGTGCCAGCAGCCCGGGACAGGGGCCATACAATGAGCAGTTCTTC. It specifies CASSPGQGPYNEQFF.

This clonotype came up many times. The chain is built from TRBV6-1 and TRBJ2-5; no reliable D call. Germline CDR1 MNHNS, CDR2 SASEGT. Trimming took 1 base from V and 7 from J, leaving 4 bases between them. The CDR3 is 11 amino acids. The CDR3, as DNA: TGTGCCAGCAGTGAAGGGGGGACCCAGTACTTC. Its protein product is CASSEGGTQYF.

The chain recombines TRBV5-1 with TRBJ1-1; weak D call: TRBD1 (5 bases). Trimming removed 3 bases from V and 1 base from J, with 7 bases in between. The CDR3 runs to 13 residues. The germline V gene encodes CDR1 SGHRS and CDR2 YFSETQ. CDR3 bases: TGCGCCAGCAGCTGGGACGGGAACACTGAAGCTTTCTTT. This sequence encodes CASSWDGNTEAFF.

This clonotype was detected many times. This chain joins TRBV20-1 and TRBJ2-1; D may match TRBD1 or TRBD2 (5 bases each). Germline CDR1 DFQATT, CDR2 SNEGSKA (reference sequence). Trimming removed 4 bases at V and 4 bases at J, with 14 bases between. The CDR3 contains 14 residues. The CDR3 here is CSATPGRLYNEQFF. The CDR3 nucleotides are TGCAGTGCTACTCCGGGACGGCTATACAATGAGCAGTTCTTC.

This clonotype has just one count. CDR3 nucleotides: TGTGCCAGCAGTGTCCAGGGACTGGGAGATACGCAGTATTTT. Its protein is CASSVQGLGDTQYF. The J gene is TRBJ2-3, the V gene TRBV6-2 or TRBV6-3; TRBD2 might be the D (6 bases). The CDR3 consists of 14 residues. Trimming shortened V by 5 bases and J by 5 bases, and 14 bases separated the two germline ends. The V gene's germline CDR1 is MNHEY and CDR2 SVGEGT.

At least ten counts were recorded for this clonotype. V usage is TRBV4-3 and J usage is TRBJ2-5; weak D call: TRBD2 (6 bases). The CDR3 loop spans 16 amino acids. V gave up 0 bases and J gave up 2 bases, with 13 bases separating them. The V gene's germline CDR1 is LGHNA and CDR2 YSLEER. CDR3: CASSQEWGRGQETQYF. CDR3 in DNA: TGCGCCAGCAGCCAAGAATGGGGTCGGGGGCAAGAGACCCAGTACTTC.

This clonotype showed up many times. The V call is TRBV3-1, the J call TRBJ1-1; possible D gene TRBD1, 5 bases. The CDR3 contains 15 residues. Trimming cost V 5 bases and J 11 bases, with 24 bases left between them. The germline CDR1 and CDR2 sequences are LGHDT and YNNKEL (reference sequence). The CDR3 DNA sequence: TGTGCCAGCAGCTCTGATACTCTAGGTCCGGGGGAGGCTTTCTTT. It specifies CASSSDTLGPGEAFF.

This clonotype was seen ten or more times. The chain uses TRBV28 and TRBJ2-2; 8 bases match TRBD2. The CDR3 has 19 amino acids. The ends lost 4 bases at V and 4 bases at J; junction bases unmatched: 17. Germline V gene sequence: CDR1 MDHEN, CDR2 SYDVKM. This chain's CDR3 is CASSSIYAFSGGGTGELFF. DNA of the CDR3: TGTGCCAGCAGTTCGATATACGCTTTCTCGGGGGGGGGCACCGGGGAGCTGTTTTTT.

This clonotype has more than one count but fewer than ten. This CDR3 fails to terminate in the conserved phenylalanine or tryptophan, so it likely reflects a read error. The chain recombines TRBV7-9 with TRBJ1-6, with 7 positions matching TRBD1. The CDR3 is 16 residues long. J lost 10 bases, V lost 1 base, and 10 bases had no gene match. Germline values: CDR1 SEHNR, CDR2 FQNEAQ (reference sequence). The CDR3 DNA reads TGTGCCAGCAGCTTAGGAGGGGGCAGGACTGAGTCACCCCTCCACATT. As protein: CASSLGGGRTESPLHI.

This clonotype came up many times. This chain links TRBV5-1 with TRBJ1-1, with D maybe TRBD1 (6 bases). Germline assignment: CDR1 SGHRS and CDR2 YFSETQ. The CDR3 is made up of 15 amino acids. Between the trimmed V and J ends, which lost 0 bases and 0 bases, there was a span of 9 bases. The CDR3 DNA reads TGCGCCAGCAGCTTGGTTCAGGGGATGAACACTGAAGCTTTCTTT. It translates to CASSLVQGMNTEAFF.